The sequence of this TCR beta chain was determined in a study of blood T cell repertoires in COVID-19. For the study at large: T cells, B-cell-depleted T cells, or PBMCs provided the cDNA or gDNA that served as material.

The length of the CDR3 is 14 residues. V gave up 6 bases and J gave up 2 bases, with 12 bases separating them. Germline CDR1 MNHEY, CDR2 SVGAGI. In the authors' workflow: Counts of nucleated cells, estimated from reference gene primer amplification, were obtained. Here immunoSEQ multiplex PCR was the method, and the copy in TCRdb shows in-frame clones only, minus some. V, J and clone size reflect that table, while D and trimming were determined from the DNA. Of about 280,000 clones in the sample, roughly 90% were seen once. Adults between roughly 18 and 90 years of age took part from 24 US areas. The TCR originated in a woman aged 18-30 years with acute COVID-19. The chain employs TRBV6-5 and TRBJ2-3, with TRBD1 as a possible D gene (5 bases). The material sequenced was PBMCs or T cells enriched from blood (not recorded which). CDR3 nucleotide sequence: TGTGCCAGCAGGGACACCCTGAACACAGATACGCAGTATTTT. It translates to CASRDTLNTDTQYF.